This is a list of T cell receptor beta chains from one sample in a study of blood T cell repertoires in COVID-19. This table comes from immunoSEQ multiplex PCR, and its TCRdb copy is limited to in-frame clones, with some not included. This sample has about 200,000 clones, with more than 85% found just once. The sequencing input was PBMCs or T cells enriched from blood (not recorded which). The source of these receptors is a woman aged 40 to 50 in a cohort exposed to, infected with or recovered from COVID-19 (not recorded which). CDR3s include the opening cysteine and the closing phenylalanine or tryptophan. D genes are given only for firm matches. Expanded clones are given a class, and other clones once, few, many or no size at all.

TGTGCCAGCAGTACCGGACAGGGAGACCAGCCCCAGCATTTT,CASSTGQGDQPQHF,TRBV28,-,TRBD1,TRBJ1-5
TGTGCCAGCAGCTTAGCGAAAGGCGCAGATTCGACATTGGACACTGAAGCTTTCTTT,CASSLAKGADSTLDTEAFF,TRBV7-6,-,-,TRBJ1-1
TGTGCCAGCAGTACCGACAGGGACCTCTACGAGCAGTACTTC,CASSTDRDLYEQYF,TRBV6-5,-,TRBD1,TRBJ2-7
TGTGCCAGCAGTGGTAGACTAGTGGAGACCCAGTACTTC,CASSGRLVETQYF,TRBV2,many,-,TRBJ2-5
TGTGCCAGCAGCCACGGGACAGACCGATATGGCTACACCTTC,CASSHGTDRYGYTF,TRBV3-1/TRBV3-2,-,TRBD1,TRBJ1-2
TGCAGCGTTGAGACTGGTCAGTCGGAAGCTAACTATGGCTACACCTTC,CSVETGQSEANYGYTF,TRBV29-1,-,-,TRBJ1-2
TGTGCCAGCAGCGGATGGACAGGGGGTCTGTTCATGAACACTGAAGCTTTCTTT,CASSGWTGGLFMNTEAFF,TRBV11-2,few,TRBD1,TRBJ1-1
TGTGCCAGCATTAAGGGGTGGACAGGGAACACTGAAGCTTTCTTT,CASIKGWTGNTEAFF,TRBV2,-,TRBD1,TRBJ1-1
TGTGCCAGCAGCTCCCTGGACTTAACCCTGACCCCTAACTATGGCTACACCTTC,CASSSLDLTLTPNYGYTF,TRBV7-2,-,-,TRBJ1-2
TGTGCCAGTGTGCAGGGGGCGGATTCGAACTATGGCTACACCTTC,CASVQGADSNYGYTF,TRBV7-2,-,TRBD1,TRBJ1-2
TGCGCCAGCAGCCAAGAAGTAGGTCCTGACAGGGGGCCCTATGGCTACACCTTC,CASSQEVGPDRGPYGYTF,TRBV4-1,-,TRBD1,TRBJ1-2
TGTGCCAGCAGCTCGGGACTACTCAGTCCCGCAACAGATACGCAGTATTTT,CASSSGLLSPATDTQYF,TRBV7-8,-,TRBD2,TRBJ2-3
TGTGCCAGCTCAGGGGGGCGTTCTAATGAAAAACTGTTTTTT,CASSGGRSNEKLFF,TRBV5-4,-,TRBD1,TRBJ1-4
TGTGCCAGCAGCCAAGGGACAGGGCAGTTCTTC,CASSQGTGQFF,TRBV3-1/TRBV3-2,-,TRBD1,TRBJ2-1
TGCAGCGTTCGCTTAGCACAGGGGGCCGATGAAAAACTGTTTTTT,CSVRLAQGADEKLFF,TRBV29-1,-,TRBD1,TRBJ1-4
TGTGCCAGCAGTGACTCGGGGACAGGGTTTGGCTACACCTTC,CASSDSGTGFGYTF,TRBV6-4,-,TRBD1,TRBJ1-2
TGTGCCAGCAGCTCCTATGGGACAGATAATCAGCCCCAGCATTTT,CASSSYGTDNQPQHF,TRBV7-8,-,TRBD1,TRBJ1-5
TGTGCCATCAGTGCCAGGGTAAGGGATCAGCCCCAGCATTTT,CAISARVRDQPQHF,TRBV10-3,-,-,TRBJ1-5
TGCAGCTCCTATGATACCAGGGGTACCTACAATGAGCAGTTCTTC,CSSYDTRGTYNEQFF,TRBV29-1,-,-,TRBJ2-1
TGTGCCAGCAGCTTTGGGGCGCCCTACGAGCAGTACTTC,CASSFGAPYEQYF,TRBV7-9,-,-,TRBJ2-7
TGTGCCAGCAGTAAACGAGCGGGGAGATACACAGATACGCAGTATTTT,CASSKRAGRYTDTQYF,TRBV25-1,-,TRBD2,TRBJ2-3
TGCGCCAGCAGCTTGGGCTGGGGGGACTCCACTGAAGCTTTCTTT,CASSLGWGDSTEAFF,TRBV5-1,-,-,TRBJ1-1
TGTGCCAGCAGCTGGAACGGGGACACTGAAGCTTTCTTT,CASSWNGDTEAFF,TRBV11-2,-,-,TRBJ1-1
TGTGCCATCATGAGGGCAGACACTGAAACCTCGGACAATGAGCAGTTCTTC,CAIMRADTETSDNEQFF,TRBV10-3,once,-,TRBJ2-1
TGTGCCAGCAGTTTAAGAAAAGGGACAGGGTCTTACACCGGGGAGCTGTTTTTT,CASSLRKGTGSYTGELFF,TRBV28,once,TRBD1,TRBJ2-2
TGTGCCAGCAGCCAATACGGCGGAGACCTCTACGAGCAGTACTTC,CASSQYGGDLYEQYF,TRBV3-1/TRBV3-2,-,-,TRBJ2-7
TGTGCCAGCAGCTTAGATTCGGCCGGGTATTTAAATTCACCCCTCCACTTT,CASSLDSAGYLNSPLHF,TRBV11-2,few,-,TRBJ1-6
TGTGCCAGCAGCCAGCGGCACTACAATGAGCAGTTCTTC,CASSQRHYNEQFF,TRBV3-1/TRBV3-2,-,-,TRBJ2-1
TGTGCCACCAGTGAGTGGCAGGGCGGTGGCTACACCTTC,CATSEWQGGGYTF,TRBV24-1,-,-,TRBJ1-2
TGTGCCAGCAGCTTATTAGCTGGGCAGGGGGCTACGGGAGCTTTCTTT,CASSLLAGQGATGAFF,TRBV7-6,-,TRBD1,TRBJ1-1
TGTGCCAGCAGCTTGTTCGGTGAAGGCTACACCTTC,CASSLFGEGYTF,TRBV5-4,-,-,TRBJ1-2
TGTGCCAGCAGCACAAGCGGTCTAAACACTGAAGCTTTCTTT,CASSTSGLNTEAFF,TRBV9,-,-,TRBJ1-1
TGCGCCAGCAGCTTGGCGGCACAGCTGAACACTGAAGCTTTCTTT,CASSLAAQLNTEAFF,TRBV5-1,-,-,TRBJ1-1
TGTGCCAGTAGTCCCACGGACAGGGGATCTAACTATGGCTACACCTTC,CASSPTDRGSNYGYTF,TRBV19,-,TRBD1,TRBJ1-2
TGCAGTGCTCTTGGAAACACCATATATTTT,CSALGNTIYF,TRBV20-1,-,-,TRBJ1-3
TGTGCCACCAGTGATACTTCCGGGGAACGCACAGATACGCAGTATTTT,CATSDTSGERTDTQYF,TRBV24-1,-,-,TRBJ2-3
TGTGCCAGCAGCACTTTCTACGAGCAGTACTTC,CASSTFYEQYF,TRBV21-1,-,-,TRBJ2-7
TGCGCCAGCAGCCAAGATACTGGAGGGGTTCAGCCCCAGCATTTT,CASSQDTGGVQPQHF,TRBV4-1,once,-,TRBJ1-5
TGCGCCAGCAGCTTCGGCCAGGGGAGGGGTAATGAAAAACTGTTTTTT,CASSFGQGRGNEKLFF,TRBV5-1,-,-,TRBJ1-4
TGTGCCAGCAGTGAATTCTCGGACAGGGTCTATGGCTACACCTTC,CASSEFSDRVYGYTF,TRBV25-1,-,TRBD1,TRBJ1-2